A selection of T cell receptor beta chains follows, all from one sample in a study of T cells after yellow fever vaccination. TCRdb fed the 5' RACE reads into MiXCR, producing one record per CDR3 protein. The sample lists under 300,000 distinct CDR3 sequences; roughly 6.8% were seen once. The specimen comprised CD4+ T cells sorted from PBMCs, sampled on the day of the yellow fever booster vaccination. These receptors all come from a man aged 25-45 years who received the YFV17D yellow fever vaccine. CDR3s include the opening cysteine and the closing phenylalanine or tryptophan. D genes are given only for firm matches. Expanded clones are given a class, and other clones once, few, many or no size at all.

CDR3 protein,CDR3 DNA,D gene,J gene,V gene,clone size
CASSSELGRGGNGYTF,TGCGCCAGCAGCTCCGAGCTCGGTCGGGGGGGTAATGGCTACACCTTC,NA,TRBJ1-2,TRBV5-1,few
CASSLEGTLSTDTQYF,TGCGCCAGCAGCTTGGAGGGGACCCTTAGCACAGATACGCAGTATTTT,NA,TRBJ2-3,TRBV5-1,many
CSAPKPGQGANEQYF,TGCAGTGCTCCAAAACCGGGACAGGGGGCGAACGAGCAGTACTTC,TRBD1,TRBJ2-7,TRBV20-1,NA
CASKERPNTGELFF,TGTGCCAGTAAGGAGCGTCCGAACACCGGGGAGCTGTTTTTT,NA,TRBJ2-2,TRBV19,NA
CSASPGQGAAYGYTF,TGCAGTGCTTCACCGGGACAGGGGGCGGCCTATGGCTACACCTTC,TRBD1,TRBJ1-2,TRBV20-1,many
CAVKQGGIDTQYF,TGTGCCGTAAAACAGGGGGGAATAGATACGCAGTATTTT,TRBD1,TRBJ2-3,TRBV10-3,many
CSVERGTPPTDTQYF,TGCAGCGTTGAAAGAGGGACCCCCCCGACAGATACGCAGTATTTT,NA,TRBJ2-3,TRBV29-1,NA
CASSLSGMETQYF,TGTGCCAGCAGCTTGTCCGGGATGGAGACCCAGTACTTC,NA,TRBJ2-5,TRBV7-3,many
CASSRRDLEQFF,TGTGCCAGCAGTCGCCGGGACCTAGAGCAGTTCTTC,NA,TRBJ2-1,TRBV12-3/TRBV12-4,NA
CASSLVEGSRTEAFF,TGTGCCAGCAGTTTAGTGGAGGGTTCACGCACTGAAGCTTTCTTT,NA,TRBJ1-1,TRBV12-3/TRBV12-4,many